These 5 T cell receptor beta chains originate from one sample sequenced in a study of memory CD4+ T cells and cytomegalovirus serostatus. Single viable CD3+CD4+CD8-CD45RO+ cells were sorted as the memory CD4+ T cells. The data were produced by immunoSEQ multiplex PCR, yet TCRdb's version contains in-frame clones alone and is incomplete. The table lists about 64,000 clones, approximately 71% of them singletons. The sequenced material came from memory CD4+ T cells from blood. The source of these receptors is an adult in good health and CMV-seronegative.

The chain recombines TRBV19 with TRBJ2-2; perhaps TRBD2 as D (6 bases). Germline lookup yields CDR1 LNHDA and CDR2 SQIVND (reference sequence). Trimming took off 7 bases at V and 3 bases at J, with 12 bases between the two ends. The CDR3 length is 14 residues. The CDR3 loop is CASIPPGDTGELFF. The CDR3 DNA is TGTGCCAGTATTCCACCGGGGGACACCGGGGAGCTGTTTTTT.

CDR3: CASSWTGENTIYF. CDR3 DNA sequence: TGTGCCAGCAGTTGGACAGGGGAAAACACCATATATTTT. This chain joins TRBV28 and TRBJ1-3, with 9 bases matching TRBD1. With 4 bases clipped from V and 6 bases from J, the junction kept 1 base outside the gene matches. Germline lookup yields CDR1 MDHEN and CDR2 SYDVKM. The CDR3 sequence is 13 residues long. The full variable domain, with the rest looked up from reference TRBV28 and TRBJ1-3, is DVKVTQSSRYLVKRTGEKVFLECVQDMDHENMFWYRQDPGLGLRLIYFSYDVKMKEKGDIPEGYSVSREKKERFSLILESASTNQTSMYLCASSWTGENTIYFGEGSWLTVV.

The V gene is TRBV7-9, the J gene TRBJ2-7; D is possibly TRBD1 (6 bases). CDR1 is SEHNR, CDR2 FQNEAQ, per germline (reference sequence). V was cut by 3 bases and J by 3 bases, with 12 bases left in between. This CDR3 comprises 14 residues. The CDR3 DNA sequence: TGTGCCAGCAGCTTGTGGGACATGGACTACGAGCAGTACTTC. Its protein product is CASSLWDMDYEQYF.

This chain joins TRBV29-1 and TRBJ2-7; D is possibly TRBD1 (6 bases). CDR3 length equals 14 residues. V lost 6 bases and J 6 bases, leaving 21 bases between the germline ends. The V gene's germline CDR1 is SQVTM and CDR2 ANQGSEA. CDR3 DNA: TGCAGCGTACCCACAGGGATGGGCCGGGGCGAGCAGTACTTC. Protein product: CSVPTGMGRGEQYF.

The chain is built from TRBV5-4 and TRBJ2-4; a weak D match, TRBD1 (5 bases). The CDR3 has 14 residues. Germline V gives CDR1 SGHNT, CDR2 YYREEE (reference sequence). V was pared by 3 bases and J by 6 bases, with 13 bases between. CDR3 bases: TGTGCCAGCAGCTCATTAGGGGAATTAAACATTCAGTACTTC. Its protein is CASSSLGELNIQYF.